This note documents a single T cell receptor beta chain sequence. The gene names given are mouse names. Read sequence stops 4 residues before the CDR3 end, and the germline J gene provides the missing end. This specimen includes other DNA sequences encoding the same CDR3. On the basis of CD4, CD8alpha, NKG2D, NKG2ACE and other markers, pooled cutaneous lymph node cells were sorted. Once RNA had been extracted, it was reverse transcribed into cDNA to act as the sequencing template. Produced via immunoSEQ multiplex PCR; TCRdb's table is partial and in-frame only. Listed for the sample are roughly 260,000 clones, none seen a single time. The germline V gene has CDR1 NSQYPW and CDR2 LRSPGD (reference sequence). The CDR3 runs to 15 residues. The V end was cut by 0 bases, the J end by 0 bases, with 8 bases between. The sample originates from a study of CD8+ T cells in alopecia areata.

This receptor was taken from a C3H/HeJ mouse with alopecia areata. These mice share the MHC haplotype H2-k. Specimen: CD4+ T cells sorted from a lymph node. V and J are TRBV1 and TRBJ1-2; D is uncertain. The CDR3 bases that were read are TGCACCTGCAGTGCAGATGCAGGTTCAAACTCC. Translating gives CTCSADAGSNS. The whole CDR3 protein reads CTCSADAGSNSDYTF.